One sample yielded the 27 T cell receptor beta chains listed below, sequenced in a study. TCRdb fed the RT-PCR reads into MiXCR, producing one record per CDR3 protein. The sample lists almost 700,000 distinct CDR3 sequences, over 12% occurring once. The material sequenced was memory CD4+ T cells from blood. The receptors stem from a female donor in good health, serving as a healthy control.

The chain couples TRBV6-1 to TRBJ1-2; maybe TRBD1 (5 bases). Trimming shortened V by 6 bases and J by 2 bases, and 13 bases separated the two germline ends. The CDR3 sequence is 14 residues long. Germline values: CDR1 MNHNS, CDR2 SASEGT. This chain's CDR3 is CASRRDGENYGYTF. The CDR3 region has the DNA TGTGCCAGCAGGCGGGACGGCGAGAACTATGGCTACACCTTC.

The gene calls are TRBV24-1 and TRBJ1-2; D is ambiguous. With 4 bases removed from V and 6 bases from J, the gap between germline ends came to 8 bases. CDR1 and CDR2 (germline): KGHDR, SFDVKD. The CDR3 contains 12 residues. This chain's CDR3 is CATSDPGHGYTF. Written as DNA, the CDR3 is TGTGCCACCAGTGACCCTGGGCATGGCTACACCTTC.

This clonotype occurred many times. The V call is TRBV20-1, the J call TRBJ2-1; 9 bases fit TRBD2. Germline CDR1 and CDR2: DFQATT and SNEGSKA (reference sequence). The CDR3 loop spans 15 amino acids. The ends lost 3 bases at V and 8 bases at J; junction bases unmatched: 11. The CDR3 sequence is CSASAGAGGPHEQFF. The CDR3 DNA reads TGCAGTGCTAGTGCCGGGGCGGGAGGGCCGCATGAGCAGTTCTTC.

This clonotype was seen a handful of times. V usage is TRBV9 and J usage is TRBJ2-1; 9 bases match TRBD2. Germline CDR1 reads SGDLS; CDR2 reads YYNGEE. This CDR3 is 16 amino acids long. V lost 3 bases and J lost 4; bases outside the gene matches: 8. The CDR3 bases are TGTGCCAGCAGCGCTTTAGCGGGAGTGAGGTACAATGAGCAGTTCTTC. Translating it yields CASSALAGVRYNEQFF.

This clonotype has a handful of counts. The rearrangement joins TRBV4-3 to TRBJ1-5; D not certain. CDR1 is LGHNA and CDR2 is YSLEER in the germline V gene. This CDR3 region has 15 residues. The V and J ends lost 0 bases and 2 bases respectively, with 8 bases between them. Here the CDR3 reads CASSQDFGGNQPQHF. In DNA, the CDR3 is TGCGCCAGCAGCCAAGATTTCGGGGGCAATCAGCCCCAGCATTTT.

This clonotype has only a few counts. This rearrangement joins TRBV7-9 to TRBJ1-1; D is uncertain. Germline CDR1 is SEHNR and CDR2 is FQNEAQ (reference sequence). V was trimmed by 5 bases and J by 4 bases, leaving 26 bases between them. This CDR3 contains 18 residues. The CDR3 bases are TGTGCCAGCAGCCCGAATCCGGGTACCCGGACGTCAGTCACTGAAGCTTTCTTT. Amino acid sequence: CASSPNPGTRTSVTEAFF.

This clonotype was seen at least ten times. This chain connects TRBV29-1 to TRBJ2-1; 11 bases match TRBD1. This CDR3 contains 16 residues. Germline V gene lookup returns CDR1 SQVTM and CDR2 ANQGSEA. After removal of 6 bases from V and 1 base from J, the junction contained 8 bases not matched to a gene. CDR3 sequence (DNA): TGCAGCGTCGAATCCGGACAGGGGGCTTCCTACAATGAGCAGTTCTTC. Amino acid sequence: CSVESGQGASYNEQFF.

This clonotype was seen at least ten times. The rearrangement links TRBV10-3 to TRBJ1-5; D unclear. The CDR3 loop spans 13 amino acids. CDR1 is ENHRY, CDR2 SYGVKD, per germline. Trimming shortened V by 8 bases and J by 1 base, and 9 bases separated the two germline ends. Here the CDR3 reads CAIATDSNQPQHF. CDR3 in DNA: TGTGCCATCGCCACAGACAGCAATCAGCCCCAGCATTTT.

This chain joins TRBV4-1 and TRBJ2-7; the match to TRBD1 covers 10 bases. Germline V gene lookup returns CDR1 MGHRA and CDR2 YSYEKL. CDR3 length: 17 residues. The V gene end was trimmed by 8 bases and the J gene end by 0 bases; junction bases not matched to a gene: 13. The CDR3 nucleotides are TGCGCCAGCGGCCGGGACAGGGGATGGGGAAGCTCCTACGAGCAGTACTTC. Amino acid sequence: CASGRDRGWGSSYEQYF.

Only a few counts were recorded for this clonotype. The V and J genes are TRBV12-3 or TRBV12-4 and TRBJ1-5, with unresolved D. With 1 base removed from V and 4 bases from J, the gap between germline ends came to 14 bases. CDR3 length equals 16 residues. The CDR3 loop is CASSLGLTSSNQPQHF. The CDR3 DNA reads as TGTGCCAGCAGTTTAGGTCTCACGTCTTCAAATCAGCCCCAGCATTTT.

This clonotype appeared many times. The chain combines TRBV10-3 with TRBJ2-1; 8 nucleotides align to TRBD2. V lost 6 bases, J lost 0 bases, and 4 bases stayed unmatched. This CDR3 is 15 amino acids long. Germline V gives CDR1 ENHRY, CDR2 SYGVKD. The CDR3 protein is CAISQSGSSYNEQFF. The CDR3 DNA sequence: TGTGCCATCAGCCAGAGCGGGAGCTCCTACAATGAGCAGTTCTTC.

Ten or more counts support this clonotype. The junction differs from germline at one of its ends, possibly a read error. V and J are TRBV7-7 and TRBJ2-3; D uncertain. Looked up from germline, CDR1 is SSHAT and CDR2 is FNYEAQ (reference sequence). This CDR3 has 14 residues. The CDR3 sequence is CASSPLQNTDTQYF. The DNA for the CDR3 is TGTGCTAGCAGCCCACTCCAAAACACAGATACGCAGTATTTT. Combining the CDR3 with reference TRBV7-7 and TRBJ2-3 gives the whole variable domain GAGVSQSPRYKVTKRGQDVTLRCDPISSHATLYWYQQALGQGPEFLTYFNYEAQPDKSGLPSDRFSAERPEGSISTLTIQRTEQRDSAMYRCASSPLQNTDTQYFGPGTRLTVL.

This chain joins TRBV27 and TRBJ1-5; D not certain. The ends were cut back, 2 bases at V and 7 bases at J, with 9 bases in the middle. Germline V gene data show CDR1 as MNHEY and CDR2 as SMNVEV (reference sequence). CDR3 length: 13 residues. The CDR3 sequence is CASSLTAKQPQHF. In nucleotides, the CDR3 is TGTGCCAGCAGTTTAACCGCCAAGCAGCCCCAGCATTTT.

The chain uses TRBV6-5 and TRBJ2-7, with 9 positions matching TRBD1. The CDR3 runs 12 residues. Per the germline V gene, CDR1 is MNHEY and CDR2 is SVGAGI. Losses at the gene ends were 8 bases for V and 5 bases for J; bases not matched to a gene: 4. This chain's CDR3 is CASWDRVHEQYF. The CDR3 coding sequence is TGTGCCAGCTGGGACAGGGTCCACGAGCAGTACTTC.

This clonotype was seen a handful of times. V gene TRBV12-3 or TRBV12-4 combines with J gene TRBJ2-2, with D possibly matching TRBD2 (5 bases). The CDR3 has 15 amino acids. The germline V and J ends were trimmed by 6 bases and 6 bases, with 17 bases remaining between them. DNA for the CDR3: TGTGCCAGCAGCCGCGGTCCCTCCGGGGCCGGGGAGCTGTTTTTT. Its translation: CASSRGPSGAGELFF.

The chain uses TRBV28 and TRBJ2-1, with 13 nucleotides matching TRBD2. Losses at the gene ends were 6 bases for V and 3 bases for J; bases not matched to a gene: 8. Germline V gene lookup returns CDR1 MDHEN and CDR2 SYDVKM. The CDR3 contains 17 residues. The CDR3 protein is CASRPSGTSGNYNEQFF. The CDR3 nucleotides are TGTGCCAGCAGGCCTTCCGGGACTAGCGGGAACTACAATGAGCAGTTCTTC.

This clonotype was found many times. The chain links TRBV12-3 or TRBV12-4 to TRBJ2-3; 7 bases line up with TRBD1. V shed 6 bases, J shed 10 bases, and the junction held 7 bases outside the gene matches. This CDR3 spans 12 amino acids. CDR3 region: CASSGDRVAQYF. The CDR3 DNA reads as TGTGCCAGCAGCGGAGACAGGGTGGCGCAGTATTTT.

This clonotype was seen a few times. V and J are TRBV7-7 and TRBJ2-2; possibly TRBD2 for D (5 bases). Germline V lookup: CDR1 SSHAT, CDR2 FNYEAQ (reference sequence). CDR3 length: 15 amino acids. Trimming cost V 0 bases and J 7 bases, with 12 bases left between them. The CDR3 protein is CASSLADGIGGELFF. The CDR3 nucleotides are TGTGCCAGCAGCTTAGCGGACGGGATCGGCGGGGAGCTGTTTTTT.

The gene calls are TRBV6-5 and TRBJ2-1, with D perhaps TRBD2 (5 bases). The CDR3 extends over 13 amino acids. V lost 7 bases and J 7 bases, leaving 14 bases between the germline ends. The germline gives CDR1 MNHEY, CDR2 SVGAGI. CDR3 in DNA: TGTGCCAGCATCGAGGGTGTTGGAAATGAGCAGTTCTTC. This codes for CASIEGVGNEQFF.

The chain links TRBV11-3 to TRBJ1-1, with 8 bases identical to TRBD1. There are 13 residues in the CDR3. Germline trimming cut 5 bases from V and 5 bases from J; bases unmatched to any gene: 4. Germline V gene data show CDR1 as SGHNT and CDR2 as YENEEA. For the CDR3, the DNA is TGTGCCAGCAGCAACAGGGGGGATACTGAAGCTTTCTTT. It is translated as CASSNRGDTEAFF.

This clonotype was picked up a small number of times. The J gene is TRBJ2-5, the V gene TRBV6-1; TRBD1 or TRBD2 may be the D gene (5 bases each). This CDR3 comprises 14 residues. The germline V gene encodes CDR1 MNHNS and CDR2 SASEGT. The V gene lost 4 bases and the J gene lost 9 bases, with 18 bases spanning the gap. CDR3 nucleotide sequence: TGTGCCAGCAGTGCACCGGGACGGCCCTTCCCCCAGTACTTC. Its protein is CASSAPGRPFPQYF.

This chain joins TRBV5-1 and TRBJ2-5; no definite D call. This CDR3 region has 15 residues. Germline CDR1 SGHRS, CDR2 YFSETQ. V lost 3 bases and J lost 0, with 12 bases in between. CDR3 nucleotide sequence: TGCGCCAGCAGCTCCACTCTTGGCCACCAAGAGACCCAGTACTTC. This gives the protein CASSSTLGHQETQYF.

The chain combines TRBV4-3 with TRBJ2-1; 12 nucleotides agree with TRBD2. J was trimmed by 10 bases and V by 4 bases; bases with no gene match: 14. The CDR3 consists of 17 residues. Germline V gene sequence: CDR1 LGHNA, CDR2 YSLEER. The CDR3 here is CASSRRGASGGAGEQFF. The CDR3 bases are TGCGCCAGCAGCCGAAGAGGGGCTAGCGGGGGGGCTGGGGAGCAGTTCTTC.

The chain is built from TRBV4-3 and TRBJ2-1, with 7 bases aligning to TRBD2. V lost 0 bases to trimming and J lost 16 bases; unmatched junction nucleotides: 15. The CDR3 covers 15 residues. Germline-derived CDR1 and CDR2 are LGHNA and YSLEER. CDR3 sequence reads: CASSQEALLAESVFF. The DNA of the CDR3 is TGCGCCAGCAGCCAAGAAGCACTTCTAGCGGAGAGCGTATTCTTC.

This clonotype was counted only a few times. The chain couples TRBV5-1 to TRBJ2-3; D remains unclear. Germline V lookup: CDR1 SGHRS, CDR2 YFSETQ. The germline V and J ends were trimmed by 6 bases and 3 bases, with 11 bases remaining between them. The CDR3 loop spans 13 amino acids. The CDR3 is CASNSILTDTQYF. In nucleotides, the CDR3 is TGCGCCAGCAATAGTATTCTGACAGATACGCAGTATTTT.

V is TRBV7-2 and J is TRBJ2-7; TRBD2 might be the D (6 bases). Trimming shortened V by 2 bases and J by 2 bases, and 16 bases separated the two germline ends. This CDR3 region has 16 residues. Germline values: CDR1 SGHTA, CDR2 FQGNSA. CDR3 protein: CASSLSVTSGAYEQYF. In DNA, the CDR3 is TGTGCCAGCAGCTTAAGTGTCACCTCGGGGGCCTACGAGCAGTACTTC.

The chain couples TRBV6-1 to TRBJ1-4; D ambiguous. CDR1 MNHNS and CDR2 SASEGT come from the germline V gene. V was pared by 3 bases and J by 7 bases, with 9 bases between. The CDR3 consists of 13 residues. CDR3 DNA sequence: TGTGCCAGCAGTGATGGGAAGAGTGAAAAACTGTTTTTT. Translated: CASSDGKSEKLFF.